This entry lists 6 T cell receptor beta chains sequenced from one sample in a study of T-cell reconstitution after alpha-beta-depleted transplantation in children. Researchers prepared the TCRbeta library using unique molecular identifiers, the study reports. Each CDR3 protein gets one entry after TCRdb re-called the PCR reads with MiXCR. Of about 250,000 distinct CDR3 sequences listed, roughly a quarter are singletons. The specimen was PBMCs, mostly from graft donor cells, collected 360 days after TCRalphabeta/CD19-depleted stem cell transplant. The source is a female patient aged 2 to 10 who had a stem cell transplant for congenital amegakaryocytic thrombocytopenia, so the T cells may come from the graft donor.

This clonotype was detected a few times. The chain is built from TRBV2 and TRBJ2-3; D is uncertain. Germline assignment: CDR1 SNHLY and CDR2 FYNNEI. This CDR3 has 14 amino acids. Trimming left V 6 bases short and J 1 base short, with 11 bases between. The CDR3 sequence: CASSQRTGTDTQYF. CDR3 DNA sequence: TGTGCCAGCAGCCAAAGAACTGGCACAGATACGCAGTATTTT. The variable domain in full, with the rest retrieved from reference TRBV2 and TRBJ2-3, is EPEVTQTPSHQVTQMGQEVILRCVPISNHLYFYWYRQILGQKVEFLVSFYNNEISEKSEIFDDQFSVERPDGSNFTLKIRSTKLEDSAMYFCASSQRTGTDTQYFGPGTRLTVL.

The V gene is TRBV5-1, the J gene TRBJ2-1; the match to TRBD2 covers 12 bases. The CDR3 has 14 amino acids. Germline V CDR1 and CDR2: SGHRS, YFSETQ. V was pared by 5 bases and J by 5 bases, with 2 bases of the junction left unmatched. The CDR3 nucleotides read TGCGCCAGCAGGACTAGCGGGGGTAACAATGAGCAGTTCTTC. This gives the protein CASRTSGGNNEQFF.

The CDR3 here is CASSLASSNQPQHF. The CDR3 nucleotides are TGTGCCAGCAGCTTAGCGTCGAGCAATCAGCCCCAGCATTTT. The chain joins TRBV7-9 to TRBJ1-5; D not resolved. Between the trimmed V and J ends, which lost 0 bases and 1 base, there was a span of 4 bases. Germline V gene lookup returns CDR1 SEHNR and CDR2 FQNEAQ (reference sequence). This CDR3 is 14 amino acids long.

J is TRBJ1-2 and V is TRBV20-1; D unclear. V was pared by 6 bases and J by 3 bases, with 11 bases between. CDR3 length equals 12 residues. Germline V gene sequence: CDR1 DFQATT, CDR2 SNEGSKA (reference sequence). The DNA for the CDR3 is TGCAGTGCGGCTTCGCCCGACTATGGCTACACCTTC. It translates to CSAASPDYGYTF.

The chain has TRBV14 and TRBJ2-1, with D perhaps TRBD1 (5 bases). This CDR3 contains 16 residues. The germline CDR1 and CDR2 sequences are SGHDN and FVKESK. Trimming removed 0 bases at V and 1 base at J, with 10 bases between. CDR3 loop: CASSQDRVGSYNEQFF. The CDR3 DNA reads TGTGCCAGCAGCCAAGACAGGGTGGGATCCTACAATGAGCAGTTCTTC.

This rearrangement joins TRBV18 to TRBJ2-1, with D perhaps being TRBD1 or TRBD2 (6 bases each). With 8 bases removed from V and 9 bases from J, the gap between germline ends came to 14 bases. There are 12 residues in the CDR3. The germline gives CDR1 KGHSH, CDR2 LQKENI. For the CDR3, the DNA is TGTGCCAGCCGGGGGCTAGTGAGTGAGCAGTTCTTC. Translating it yields CASRGLVSEQFF.